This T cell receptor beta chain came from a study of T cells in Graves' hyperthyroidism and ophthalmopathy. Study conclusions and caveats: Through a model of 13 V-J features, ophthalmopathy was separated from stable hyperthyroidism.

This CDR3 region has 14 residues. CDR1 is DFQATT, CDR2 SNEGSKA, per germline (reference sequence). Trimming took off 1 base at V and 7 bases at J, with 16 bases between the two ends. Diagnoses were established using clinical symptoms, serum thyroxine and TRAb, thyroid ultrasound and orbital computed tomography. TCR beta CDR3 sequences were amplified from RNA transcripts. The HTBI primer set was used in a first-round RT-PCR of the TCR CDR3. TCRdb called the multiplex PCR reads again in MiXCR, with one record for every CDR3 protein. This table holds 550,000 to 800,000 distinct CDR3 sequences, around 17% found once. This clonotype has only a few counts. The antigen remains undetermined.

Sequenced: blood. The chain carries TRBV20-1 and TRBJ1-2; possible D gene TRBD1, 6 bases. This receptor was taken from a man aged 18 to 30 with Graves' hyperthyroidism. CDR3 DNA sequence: TGCAGTGCTAGAGGGGCAGGGGCCGGCGGTGGCTACACCTTC. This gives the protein CSARGAGAGGGYTF.